This TCR beta chain appears in the sequencing data of a study of Graves' ophthalmopathy and Graves' hyperthyroidism. V was pared by 0 bases and J by 1 base, with 16 bases of the junction left unmatched. There are 21 residues in the CDR3. CDR1 is LNHNV, CDR2 YYDKDF, per germline (reference sequence). RNA transcripts were the template, and TCR beta CDR3 regions were amplified from them. First-round RT-PCR used HTBI primers; second-round multiplex PCR followed. TCRdb recomputed calls from the multiplex PCR reads with MiXCR, one row per CDR3 protein. The table lists 300,000 to 400,000 distinct CDR3 sequences, approximately 17% of them singletons. This clonotype was picked up many times. A follow-up of 18 months without ophthalmopathy meant that hyperthyroidism was stable.

The sequencing input was peripheral blood. This receptor was obtained from an adult woman with stable Graves' hyperthyroidism. The gene calls are TRBV15 and TRBJ2-2; TRBD1 aligns across 8 bases. Here the CDR3 reads CATSREQPTLTGDWNTGELFF. CDR3 in DNA: TGTGCCACCAGCAGAGAGCAGCCGACGTTGACAGGGGATTGGAACACCGGGGAGCTGTTTTTT.